The TCR beta chain under discussion was sequenced for a study of blood T cell repertoires in COVID-19. Per the study methods: Amplifying reference gene primers gave estimates of nucleated cell counts. Some clones are missing from TCRdb's copy, which holds only in-frame ones; the method was immunoSEQ multiplex PCR. V and J calls and clone size are those listed in that table; D and trimming were worked out from the DNA. The sample lists 150,000 to 200,000 clones; approximately 82% were seen once. Trimming removed 0 bases from V and 2 bases from J; junction bases left unmatched: 7. The CDR3 is 15 amino acids. Germline V gives CDR1 GTSNPN, CDR2 SVGIG (reference sequence).

The chain recombines TRBV30 with TRBJ2-7; 7 bases match TRBD2. What was sequenced was peripheral blood. The origin of this receptor is a woman older than 75 with acute or convalescent COVID-19. The CDR3 reads CAWSVASGYTYEQYF. The CDR3 DNA follows: TGTGCCTGGAGTGTAGCTAGCGGCTACACCTACGAGCAGTACTTC.